Shown below are 29 T cell receptor beta chains from a single sample sequenced in a study of OX40 agonist ivuxolimab in advanced cancers. The repertoire was sequenced with immunoSEQ multiplex PCR; TCRdb's copy has only in-frame clones and lacks some. The sample has around 97,000 clones, roughly four fifths seen once; the top ten hold approximately 5%. Sequenced here: CD4+ or CD8+ T cells sorted from blood, sampled in a trial of the OX40 agonist ivuxolimab. The receptors come from an adult with an advanced solid tumor such as melanoma, head and neck, liver or kidney cancer.

The chain joins TRBV4-2 to TRBJ2-4; no clear D. Germline CDR1 is LGHNA and CDR2 is YNFKEQ. V was shortened by 0 bases and J by 5 bases, with 8 bases between the two germline ends. CDR3 length: 14 residues. The DNA for the CDR3 is TGTGCCAGCAGCCAAGATAAACTTCAAAACATTCAGTACTTC. Protein sequence: CASSQDKLQNIQYF.

Only a few counts were recorded for this clone. The V gene is TRBV6-6, the J gene TRBJ1-2; weak D call: TRBD1 (5 bases). From germline, CDR1 is MNHNY and CDR2 SVGAGI (reference sequence). This CDR3 contains 13 residues. Trimming left V 7 bases short and J 0 bases short, with 9 bases between. The CDR3 protein is CASTDITNYGYTF. The CDR3 region has the DNA TGTGCCAGCACGGACATAACTAACTATGGCTACACCTTC.

The chain links TRBV19 to TRBJ1-1; 9 nucleotides line up with TRBD1. This CDR3 region has 14 residues. V dropped 5 bases and J dropped 9; count of bases not matched to a gene: 10. Germline V CDR1 and CDR2: LNHDA, SQIVND (reference sequence). CDR3 amino acids: CASSWQTGGSQAFF. CDR3 nucleotide sequence: TGTGCCAGTAGTTGGCAGACAGGGGGTAGCCAAGCTTTCTTT.

A note on this clone: Other nucleotide sequences from this sample produce the same CDR3. The chain employs TRBV20-1 and TRBJ1-3; no clear D. The CDR3 contains 11 residues. Germline V gene lookup returns CDR1 DFQATT and CDR2 SNEGSKA (reference sequence). V was trimmed by 3 bases and J by 4 bases, leaving 4 bases between them. CDR3 sequence reads: CSARGGNTIYF. Here the CDR3 DNA reads TGCAGTGCTAGGGGGGGAAACACCATATATTTT.

CDR3 loop: CSVGLGQGQPLHF. For the CDR3, the DNA is TGCAGCGTGGGGTTGGGACAGGGGCAACCCCTCCACTTT. The V call is TRBV29-1, the J call TRBJ1-6, with TRBD1 matching 10 bases. The trim removed 6 bases at V and 12 bases at J, leaving 8 bases unmatched. The length of the CDR3 is 13 residues. Germline CDR1 SQVTM, CDR2 ANQGSEA.

V is TRBV18 and J is TRBJ2-2, with D possibly matching TRBD1 (6 bases). The CDR3 runs 16 residues. Looked up from germline, CDR1 is KGHSH and CDR2 is LQKENI. V shed 3 bases and J shed 7 bases, with 18 bases lying between them. Here the CDR3 reads CASSPVGHGGIGELFF. In DNA form, the CDR3 reads TGTGCCAGCTCACCCGTGGGACACGGTGGGATCGGGGAGCTGTTTTTT.

This clone has only a few counts. The rearrangement links TRBV6-1 to TRBJ1-2, with 8 nucleotides matching TRBD1. CDR1 and CDR2 (germline): MNHNS, SASEGT. V dropped 6 bases and J dropped 4; count of bases not matched to a gene: 1. The CDR3 has 12 residues. The CDR3 reads CASRDRGYGYTF. Written as DNA, the CDR3 is TGTGCCAGCAGAGACAGGGGCTATGGCTACACCTTC.

The chain uses TRBV6-5 and TRBJ1-2; TRBD1 is a possible D gene (6 bases). V lost 5 bases to trimming and J lost 4 bases, with 11 bases between them. Per germline, CDR1 MNHEY and CDR2 SVGAGI. The CDR3 length is 13 residues. The CDR3: CASSRGGVYGYTF. The CDR3 DNA reads as TGTGCCAGCAGTCGAGGGGGTGTCTATGGCTACACCTTC.

J is TRBJ1-5 and V is TRBV4-1; D perhaps matches TRBD1 (5 bases). CDR1 is MGHRA, CDR2 YSYEKL, per germline. The CDR3 totals 15 residues. V lost 0 bases and J lost 1, with 7 bases in between. CDR3 DNA sequence: TGCGCCAGCAGCCAAGAGGGGGGGAGCAATCAGCCCCAGCATTTT. Protein: CASSQEGGSNQPQHF.

This clone appeared a single time. V gene TRBV5-8 combines with J gene TRBJ1-5, with 11 bases identical to TRBD1. Germline CDR1 reads SGHTS; CDR2 reads YDEGEE. There are 15 residues in the CDR3. V trimming: 4 bases; J trimming: 6 bases; junction bases outside the gene matches: 6. DNA of the CDR3: TGTGCCAGCAGCGTGGGACAGGGGGTAGGTCAGCCCCAGCATTTT. As protein: CASSVGQGVGQPQHF. The full variable domain, completed using reference TRBV5-8 and TRBJ1-5, is EAGVTQSPTHLIKTRGQQATLRCSPISGHTSVYWYQQALGLGLQFLLWYDEGEERNRGNFPPRFSGRQFPNYSSELNVNALELEDSALYLCASSVGQGVGQPQHFGDGTRLSIL.

The gene calls are TRBV4-3 and TRBJ2-4, with 9 bases aligning to TRBD2. Germline loops: CDR1 LGHNA, CDR2 YSLEER. The CDR3 contains 19 residues. Trimming removed 0 bases from V and 0 bases from J; junction bases left unmatched: 9. The CDR3 bases are TGCGCCAGCAGCCAAGAATGGCATCTAGCGGGGTTAGCCAAAAACATTCAGTACTTC. It codes for CASSQEWHLAGLAKNIQYF.

The V call is TRBV9, the J call TRBJ1-3, with 8 bases matching TRBD1. CDR1 SGDLS and CDR2 YYNGEE come from the germline V gene. The CDR3 consists of 14 residues. Unmatched junction bases numbered 6, after V lost 2 bases and J lost 8 bases. CDR3 sequence (DNA): TGTGCCAGCAGCGTCCGTGACAGGGGAGACACCATATATTTT. Amino acid sequence: CASSVRDRGDTIYF. Complete variable domain (other parts from reference TRBV9 and TRBJ1-3): DSGVTQTPKHLITATGQRVTLRCSPRSGDLSVYWYQQSLDQGLQFLIQYYNGEERAKGNILERFSAQQFPDLHSELNLSSLELGDSALYFCASSVRDRGDTIYFGEGSWLTVV.

The V call is TRBV5-1, the J call TRBJ2-7, with unresolved D. The germline V gene encodes CDR1 SGHRS and CDR2 YFSETQ. Deletions cut 0 bases from V and 5 bases from J, with 15 bases between. The CDR3 has 15 amino acids. The CDR3 protein is CASSLERPHTHEQYF. CDR3 nucleotide sequence: TGCGCCAGCAGCTTGGAGAGGCCCCACACCCACGAGCAGTACTTC. The variable domain in full, with the rest retrieved from reference TRBV5-1 and TRBJ2-7, is KAGVTQTPRYLIKTRGQQVTLSCSPISGHRSVSWYQQTPGQGLQFLFEYFSETQRNKGNFPGRFSGRQFSNSRSEMNVSTLELGDSALYLCASSLERPHTHEQYFGPGTRLTVT.

The chain recombines TRBV7-3 with TRBJ2-3; either TRBD1 or TRBD2 may supply D (5 bases each). With 0 bases removed from V and 4 bases from J, the gap between germline ends came to 14 bases. Germline CDR1 SGHTA, CDR2 FQGTGA. The CDR3 loop spans 16 amino acids. The CDR3 nucleotides read TGTGCCAGCAGCTTAACGGGACGGCCATGGTCAGATACGCAGTATTTT. It encodes CASSLTGRPWSDTQYF.

The CDR3 loop reads CASSFWGGYEQYF. The CDR3 coding sequence is TGTGCCAGCAGTTTCTGGGGCGGCTACGAGCAGTACTTC. The chain uses TRBV28 and TRBJ2-7; D is possibly TRBD1 (5 bases). The V gene lost 3 bases and the J gene lost 3 bases, with 9 bases spanning the gap. The CDR3 is made up of 13 amino acids. The germline V gene encodes CDR1 MDHEN and CDR2 SYDVKM.

The V gene is TRBV5-8, the J gene TRBJ1-5; TRBD1 matches at 9 bases. The CDR3 consists of 16 residues. Germline trimming cut 3 bases from V and 1 base from J; bases unmatched to any gene: 5. Germline CDR1 reads SGHTS; CDR2 reads YDEGEE. The CDR3 spells CASSSTGTGSNQPQHF. The CDR3 coding sequence is TGTGCCAGCAGCTCCACCGGGACAGGGAGCAATCAGCCCCAGCATTTT.

V and J are TRBV27 and TRBJ2-4, with 7 positions matching TRBD1. Germline assignment: CDR1 MNHEY and CDR2 SMNVEV (reference sequence). This CDR3 contains 14 residues. The J segment lost 8 bases and the V segment lost 2 bases, leaving 6 bases of the junction unmatched. CDR3 sequence (DNA): TGTGCCAGCAGTTTAAGGGGGCTTATAGACATTCAGTACTTC. Protein: CASSLRGLIDIQYF.

The count of this clone is one. The chain uses TRBV15 and TRBJ2-3; 7 bases match TRBD2. J lost 1 base, V lost 11 bases, and 6 bases had no gene match. CDR3 length equals 13 residues. Germline CDR1 LNHNV, CDR2 YYDKDF (reference sequence). CDR3 DNA: TGTGCCTACGGACTAGGAGGCACAGATACGCAGTATTTT. This codes for CAYGLGGTDTQYF.

The rearrangement links TRBV7-9 to TRBJ1-5; 7 bases match TRBD1. V lost 1 base to trimming and J lost 3 bases; unmatched junction nucleotides: 6. Germline V gene data show CDR1 as SEHNR and CDR2 as FQNEAQ (reference sequence). CDR3 length: 16 amino acids. The CDR3 loop reads CASSLGSGGDNQPQHF. The CDR3 nucleotides are TGTGCCAGCAGCTTAGGGTCAGGGGGAGACAATCAGCCCCAGCATTTT.

This chain joins TRBV5-5 and TRBJ1-1; possible D gene TRBD1, 5 bases. The CDR3 has 15 residues. V lost 3 bases to trimming and J lost 3 bases, with 15 bases between them. Looked up from germline, CDR1 is SGHKS and CDR2 is YYEKEE (reference sequence). The CDR3 bases are TGTGCCAGCAGCTCCCCGGGGGGGAGGGACACTGAAGCTTTCTTT. This gives the protein CASSSPGGRDTEAFF.

The chain carries TRBV20-1 and TRBJ2-7, with a tentative D call TRBD2 (6 bases). The germline V gene encodes CDR1 DFQATT and CDR2 SNEGSKA (reference sequence). The CDR3 is made up of 11 amino acids. With 4 bases removed from V and 5 bases from J, the gap between germline ends came to 9 bases. CDR3 loop: CSAKDYNEQYF. The DNA for the CDR3 is TGCAGTGCTAAGGACTACAACGAGCAGTACTTC.

The chain has TRBV30 and TRBJ1-3; no clear D. This CDR3 region has 15 residues. Trimming removed 4 bases at V and 4 bases at J, with 17 bases between. Germline loops: CDR1 GTSNPN, CDR2 SVGIG (reference sequence). For the CDR3, the DNA is TGTGCCTGGACTAAACCTATCGGGCCCGGAAACACCATATATTTT. This sequence encodes CAWTKPIGPGNTIYF.

The chain recombines TRBV15 with TRBJ2-5; D not certain. The CDR3 is 14 residues long. Germline V gene data show CDR1 as LNHNV and CDR2 as YYDKDF (reference sequence). V was trimmed by 1 base and J by 2 bases, leaving 8 bases between them. CDR3 protein: CATSRVSSQETQYF. CDR3 nucleotide sequence: TGTGCCACCAGCAGAGTGAGCTCTCAAGAGACCCAGTACTTC.

V usage is TRBV6-1 and J usage is TRBJ1-5; tentatively, D is TRBD1 (5 bases). CDR1 MNHNS and CDR2 SASEGT come from the germline V gene. The CDR3 loop spans 15 amino acids. The V end was cut by 5 bases, the J end by 0 bases, with 11 bases between. The CDR3 sequence: CASSPIGGSNQPQHF. The CDR3 coding sequence is TGTGCCAGCAGTCCTATCGGGGGTAGCAATCAGCCCCAGCATTTT.

The rearrangement links TRBV20-1 to TRBJ1-1; 7 positions agree with TRBD1. Trimming removed 6 bases from V and 8 bases from J; junction bases left unmatched: 6. This CDR3 has 11 amino acids. CDR1 and CDR2 from the germline V gene are DFQATT and SNEGSKA (reference sequence). CDR3 DNA sequence: TGCAGTGCACCCCAGGACAGGGAAGCTTTCTTT. Translating gives CSAPQDREAFF.

The chain uses TRBV7-9 and TRBJ2-3; TRBD2 aligns across 9 bases. From germline, CDR1 is SEHNR and CDR2 FQNEAQ (reference sequence). The CDR3 totals 15 residues. Germline trimming cut 1 base from V and 2 bases from J; bases unmatched to any gene: 1. The CDR3 region is CASSLGLAVTDTQYF. In DNA, the CDR3 is TGTGCCAGCAGCTTAGGACTAGCGGTCACAGATACGCAGTATTTT.

The V gene is TRBV2, the J gene TRBJ1-4; TRBD1 matches at 10 bases. Germline CDR1 reads SNHLY; CDR2 reads FYNNEI. The ends lost 2 bases at V and 6 bases at J; junction bases unmatched: 6. The CDR3 totals 16 residues. The DNA for the CDR3 is TGTGCCAGCAGTGAATTCGCGACAGGGGGCCATGAAAAACTGTTTTTT. Amino acids: CASSEFATGGHEKLFF.

The chain is built from TRBV18 and TRBJ2-2; 7 bases fit TRBD1. Germline loops: CDR1 KGHSH, CDR2 LQKENI. Unmatched junction bases numbered 13, after V lost 6 bases and J lost 0 bases. The CDR3 totals 18 residues. CDR3 amino acids: CASSPRPTGVPNTGELFF. CDR3 DNA sequence: TGTGCCAGCTCTCCAAGGCCTACAGGGGTTCCGAACACCGGGGAGCTGTTTTTT.

The chain is built from TRBV7-3 and TRBJ2-2, with D unresolved. Per germline, CDR1 SGHTA and CDR2 FQGTGA. The V end lost 1 base, the J end lost 0 bases, and 9 bases lay between the germline ends. CDR3 length: 16 residues. The CDR3 loop is CASSLNGRANTGELFF. The CDR3 DNA reads as TGTGCCAGCAGCTTAAACGGCAGAGCGAACACCGGGGAGCTGTTTTTT.